The next 5 T cell receptor beta chains were all read from a single sample in a study of OX40 agonist ivuxolimab in advanced cancers. The method was immunoSEQ multiplex PCR; TCRdb's version includes in-frame clones alone and lacks a portion of them. The data contain 75,000 to 95,000 clones, over 80% of them singletons. Sequencing was performed on CD4+ or CD8+ T cells sorted from blood, taken in a trial of the OX40 agonist ivuxolimab. The origin of the receptors is an adult with an advanced solid tumor such as melanoma, head and neck, liver or kidney cancer.

V and J are TRBV11-2 and TRBJ1-2; D unclear. The CDR3 is made up of 15 amino acids. The V end lost 0 bases, the J end lost 8 bases, and 16 bases lay between the germline ends. Germline CDR1 reads SGHAT; CDR2 reads FQNNGV. The CDR3 DNA sequence: TGTGCCAGCAGCTTAGATATTACCCACCTAAAGGGCTACACCTTC. This encodes CASSLDITHLKGYTF.

V is TRBV27 and J is TRBJ1-5, with 10 bases identical to TRBD1. Per the germline V gene, CDR1 is MNHEY and CDR2 is SMNVEV (reference sequence). Trimming cost V 2 bases and J 6 bases; bases outside gene matches: 4. There are 15 residues in the CDR3. CDR3: CASSLDRGLGQPQHF. In nucleotides, the CDR3 is TGTGCCAGCAGTTTAGACAGGGGGCTTGGTCAGCCCCAGCATTTT.

The rearrangement links TRBV11-2 to TRBJ2-7; D not certain. The V end was cut by 3 bases, the J end by 2 bases, with 11 bases between. Germline V lookup: CDR1 SGHAT, CDR2 FQNNGV. The CDR3 loop spans 14 amino acids. The chain's CDR3 is CASSFQSQPYEQYF. The CDR3 region has the DNA TGTGCCAGCAGCTTCCAGTCACAGCCCTACGAGCAGTACTTC.

This chain uses TRBV4-2 with TRBJ2-7, with D tentatively TRBD2 (5 bases). The V end lost 0 bases, the J end lost 2 bases, and 8 bases lay between the germline ends. The germline V gene has CDR1 LGHNA and CDR2 YNFKEQ. The CDR3 extends over 14 amino acids. The CDR3 here is CASSQEWRAYEQYF. CDR3 bases: TGTGCCAGCAGCCAAGAATGGCGGGCCTACGAGCAGTACTTC.

Concerning this clone itself: Other DNA sequences of this sample code for an identical CDR3. The rearrangement uses TRBV4-1 and TRBJ1-4; weak D call: TRBD1 (5 bases). Germline loops: CDR1 MGHRA, CDR2 YSYEKL. Trimming pared 8 bases from V and 0 bases from J, leaving 16 bases between. There are 16 residues in the CDR3. The CDR3 bases are TGCGCCAGCGTTGGGGACCCTTTATCAACTAATGAAAAACTGTTTTTT. Encoded protein: CASVGDPLSTNEKLFF.